The 29 T cell receptor beta chains in this list originate from one sample, sequenced in a study of cytomegalovirus exposure and HLA in healthy donors. The PCR used 60 Vbeta and 13 Jbeta primers. Clones were sequenced by immunoSEQ multiplex PCR, and TCRdb holds only the in-frame ones, with some missing. The sample lists about 160,000 clones, 73% occurring once. Sequenced: PBMCs. The receptor set was obtained from a woman younger than 30 in good health and CMV-seronegative.

J is TRBJ1-5 and V is TRBV21-1; the listed D gene, TRBD1, was not tested against the DNA. TRBV21-1 is a documented pseudogene. The CDR3 sequence is 14 residues long. CDR3 DNA sequence: TGTGCCAGCAGCATAGACAGGGATGATCAGCCCCAGCATTTT. Its protein product is CASSIDRDDQPQHF.

The sample holds a few counts of this clone. The CDR3: CASSPRTGDNEQFF. CDR3 in DNA: TGTGCCAGCAGCCCGAGGACAGGGGACAATGAGCAGTTCTTC. The chain joins TRBV5-4 to TRBJ2-1, with 9 bases aligning to TRBD1. CDR3 length equals 14 residues. V shed 4 bases, J shed 5 bases, and the junction held 4 bases outside the gene matches. The germline V gene encodes CDR1 SGHNT and CDR2 YYREEE (reference sequence).

With respect to this clone: At one boundary the junction diverges from the germline segment, which might be a read error. The chain uses TRBV5-1 and TRBJ2-1; tentatively, D is TRBD2 (5 bases). CDR1 is SGHRS and CDR2 is YFSETQ in the germline V gene. There are 15 residues in the CDR3. This CDR3 is CASSYSGISHNEQFF. CDR3 DNA sequence: TGCGCCAGCAGCTACTCCGGGATCTCCCACAATGAGCAGTTCTTC.

V gene TRBV27 combines with J gene TRBJ1-4, with 9 bases fitting TRBD1. The CDR3 loop spans 15 amino acids. CDR1 and CDR2 from the germline V gene are MNHEY and SMNVEV (reference sequence). J was trimmed by 2 bases and V by 5 bases; bases with no gene match: 3. CDR3 nucleotides: TGTGCCAGCAGTGTACAGGGGGCCACTAATGAAAAACTGTTTTTT. This translates into CASSVQGATNEKLFF.

The rearrangement joins TRBV19 to TRBJ2-1; unclear D gene. The CDR3 covers 14 residues. The germline CDR1 and CDR2 sequences are LNHDA and SQIVND (reference sequence). V shed 5 bases and J shed 0 bases, with 8 bases lying between them. The CDR3 is CASSLSYSYNEQFF. As DNA, the CDR3 is TGTGCCAGTAGTCTTAGCTACTCCTACAATGAGCAGTTCTTC.

The V gene is TRBV5-4, the J gene TRBJ2-2; the D gene is possibly TRBD2 (7 bases). Germline CDR1 is SGHNT and CDR2 is YYREEE (reference sequence). Deletions cut 7 bases from V and 2 bases from J, with 15 bases between. This CDR3 contains 15 residues. The CDR3 reads CASSEGGHNTGELFF. The CDR3 DNA reads as TGTGCCAGCTCAGAGGGGGGGCACAACACCGGGGAGCTGTTTTTT. The full variable domain, with the rest looked up from reference TRBV5-4 and TRBJ2-2, is ETGVTQSPTHLIKTRGQQVTLRCSSQSGHNTVSWYQQALGQGPQFIFQYYREEENGRGNFPPRFSGLQFPNYSSELNVNALELDDSALYLCASSEGGHNTGELFFGEGSRLTVL.

The genes are TRBV7-2 and TRBJ2-7, with D possibly matching TRBD1 (6 bases). The CDR3 covers 16 residues. V dropped 1 base and J dropped 0 bases, with 13 bases sitting between them. Germline loops: CDR1 SGHTA, CDR2 FQGNSA. This chain's CDR3 is CASSLVLGASSYEQYF. DNA for the CDR3: TGTGCCAGCAGCTTAGTCTTGGGGGCGAGCTCCTACGAGCAGTACTTC.

The chain employs TRBV5-1 and TRBJ2-7; 10 bases are a match to TRBD1. Trimming at V came to 3 bases and at J to 3 bases, leaving 6 bases not matched to a gene. From germline, CDR1 is SGHRS and CDR2 YFSETQ. This CDR3 spans 15 amino acids. CDR3 residues: CASSYPGTGVYEQYF. The CDR3 region has the DNA TGCGCCAGCAGCTACCCCGGGACAGGGGTCTACGAGCAGTACTTC.

The V call is TRBV7-2, the J call TRBJ1-2; the D is unclear. CDR3 length: 13 residues. Germline loops: CDR1 SGHTA, CDR2 FQGNSA. The V end lost 1 base, the J end lost 3 bases, and 6 bases lay between the germline ends. Here the CDR3 reads CASSLDGDYGYTF. CDR3 bases: TGTGCCAGCAGCTTAGACGGGGACTATGGCTACACCTTC.

This clone was counted a few times. The genes are TRBV10-2 and TRBJ2-5; D unresolved. The CDR3 covers 13 residues. Germline CDR1 and CDR2: WSHSY and SAAADI. Trimming removed 7 bases at V and 2 bases at J, with 11 bases between. CDR3 loop: CASKAADQETQYF. CDR3 nucleotides: TGCGCCAGCAAGGCGGCGGATCAAGAGACCCAGTACTTC.

The chain combines TRBV28 with TRBJ2-2; D not resolved. CDR3 size: 16 residues. Trimming removed 4 bases at V and 3 bases at J, with 15 bases between. Germline CDR1 is MDHEN and CDR2 is SYDVKM. DNA for the CDR3: TGTGCCAGCAGTTCTAGTCGGATCCCTTACACCGGGGAGCTGTTTTTT. As protein: CASSSSRIPYTGELFF. The whole variable domain, remainder taken from reference TRBV28 and TRBJ2-2, is DVKVTQSSRYLVKRTGEKVFLECVQDMDHENMFWYRQDPGLGLRLIYFSYDVKMKEKGDIPEGYSVSREKKERFSLILESASTNQTSMYLCASSSSRIPYTGELFFGEGSRLTVL.

V usage is TRBV11-2 and J usage is TRBJ1-1, with D unresolved. Per the germline V gene, CDR1 is SGHAT and CDR2 is FQNNGV. The V end lost 2 bases, the J end lost 5 bases, and 12 bases lay between the germline ends. The CDR3 loop spans 14 amino acids. The CDR3 region is CASSLSFRGTEAFF. The DNA for the CDR3 is TGTGCCAGCAGCTTATCCTTTAGAGGGACTGAAGCTTTCTTT.

The chain employs TRBV6-5 and TRBJ2-1, with 9 bases lining up with TRBD2. The V gene's germline CDR1 is MNHEY and CDR2 SVGAGI. Germline trimming cut 0 bases from V and 7 bases from J; bases unmatched to any gene: 7. CDR3 length equals 16 residues. The CDR3 bases are TGTGCCAGCAGTTACTCGAGCGGGAGGTGGGGGAATGAGCAGTTCTTC. Amino acids: CASSYSSGRWGNEQFF.

The V and J genes are TRBV4-1 and TRBJ1-1; D call uncertain. From germline, CDR1 is MGHRA and CDR2 YSYEKL. The germline V and J ends were trimmed by 5 bases and 0 bases, with 13 bases remaining between them. The CDR3 is 15 amino acids. Here the CDR3 reads CASSSNGLMNTEAFF. CDR3 nucleotides: TGCGCCAGCAGCTCCAACGGACTGATGAACACTGAAGCTTTCTTT.

The chain joins TRBV29-1 to TRBJ1-2; 7 bases agree with TRBD1. V dropped 2 bases and J dropped 4; count of bases not matched to a gene: 4. This CDR3 region has 13 residues. The germline CDR1 and CDR2 sequences are SQVTM and ANQGSEA. The CDR3 bases are TGCAGCGTTGAACTCCGGGACAGCTATGGCTACACCTTC. Its protein is CSVELRDSYGYTF.

This rearrangement joins TRBV6-5 to TRBJ2-1, with 8 bases matching TRBD2. V was pared by 6 bases and J by 9 bases, with 10 bases of the junction left unmatched. Germline lookup yields CDR1 MNHEY and CDR2 SVGAGI. The CDR3 runs 14 residues. The CDR3 bases are TGTGCCAGCAGCACGGGCCGGGGGGGCGGTGAGCAGTTCTTC. Protein product: CASSTGRGGGEQFF.

This clone was detected only once. The genes are TRBV21-1 and TRBJ2-1; TRBD2 is the table's D call and was not checked against the DNA. TRBV21-1 is noted as a pseudogene. This CDR3 region has 22 residues. The CDR3 reads CASSKRPRDWASLNLTYNEQFF. The CDR3 coding sequence is TGTGCCAGCAGCAAACGACCACGGGACTGGGCCTCTCTCAACCTAACTTACAATGAGCAGTTCTTC.

The chain couples TRBV21-1 to TRBJ1-4; the D call in the table, TRBD1, was not verified against the DNA. TRBV21-1 is a pseudogene segment. This CDR3 region has 16 residues. The CDR3 here is CASSKEEGAAIEKLFF. The CDR3 DNA follows: TGTGCCAGCAGCAAAGAAGAGGGGGCCGCTATCGAAAAACTGTTTTTT.

This clone was found a few times. The V and J genes are TRBV28 and TRBJ2-5; D call uncertain. The DNA end lines up better with TRBJ2-7; the J call may be wrong. The CDR3 spans 11 residues. Per germline, CDR1 MDHEN and CDR2 SYDVKM. Here the CDR3 reads CASSLLYEQYF. The CDR3 bases are TGTGCCAGCAGTCTCCTCTACGAGCAGTACTTC.

The V gene is TRBV12-5, the J gene TRBJ2-3; 14 positions match TRBD2. CDR1 is LGHNT and CDR2 is FRNRAP in the germline V gene. Losses at the gene ends were 5 bases for V and 3 bases for J; bases not matched to a gene: 7. This CDR3 spans 17 amino acids. The CDR3 nucleotides are TGTGCTAGTGGTCCGGGACTAGCGGGAGTAGGGACAGATACGCAGTATTTT. It translates to CASGPGLAGVGTDTQYF.

The V call is TRBV5-1, the J call TRBJ1-2; 7 bases line up with TRBD1. Germline CDR1 and CDR2: SGHRS and YFSETQ. There are 15 residues in the CDR3. V lost 5 bases and J lost 0; bases outside the gene matches: 7. The CDR3 DNA reads TGCGCCAGCAGTGGCTCAGGGGGTCCTAACTATGGCTACACCTTC. Encoded protein: CASSGSGGPNYGYTF.

J is TRBJ2-1 and V is TRBV10-1, with 12 bases fitting TRBD2. The V segment lost 5 bases and the J segment 5 bases; nucleotides outside the gene matches: 4. This CDR3 region has 15 residues. In germline, CDR1 is WNHNN, CDR2 SYGVQD (reference sequence). The CDR3 DNA is TGCGCCAGCAGTCCTGGACTAGCGGGAAACAATGAGCAGTTCTTC. Encoded protein: CASSPGLAGNNEQFF.

The rearrangement uses TRBV18 and TRBJ2-5; 10 bases are a match to TRBD1. Looked up from germline, CDR1 is KGHSH and CDR2 is LQKENI. Germline trimming cut 5 bases from V and 5 bases from J; bases unmatched to any gene: 8. The CDR3 spans 15 residues. The CDR3 here is CASSTGQGMGETQYF. The CDR3 region has the DNA TGTGCCAGCTCAACGGGACAGGGGATGGGTGAGACCCAGTACTTC.

The rearrangement uses TRBV11-2 and TRBJ1-1; TRBD1 is a possible D gene (5 bases). The length of the CDR3 is 13 residues. Trimming stripped 1 base from V and 3 bases from J, with 6 bases between. Germline V CDR1 and CDR2: SGHAT, FQNNGV. CDR3 in amino acids: CASSLAGDTEAFF. CDR3 DNA: TGTGCCAGCAGCTTAGCGGGGGACACTGAAGCTTTCTTT.

For the CDR3, the DNA is TGTGCCAGTAGTCGGTCGGATCGGGTCTCTGGGGCCAACGTCCTGACTTTC. Translated, it gives CASSRSDRVSGANVLTF. The rearrangement uses TRBV19 and TRBJ2-6; D gene uncertain. Deletions cut 5 bases from V and 0 bases from J, with 14 bases between. CDR1 is LNHDA and CDR2 is SQIVND in the germline V gene (reference sequence). The CDR3 contains 17 residues. Full variable domain (remainder filled in from reference TRBV19 and TRBJ2-6): DGGITQSPKYLFRKEGQNVTLSCEQNLNHDAMYWYRQDPGQGLRLIYYSQIVNDFQKGDIAEGYSVSREKKESFPLTVTSAQKNPTAFYLCASSRSDRVSGANVLTFGAGSRLTVL.

This chain connects TRBV4-3 to TRBJ2-1, with D uncertain. CDR1 LGHNA and CDR2 YSLEER come from the germline V gene. The CDR3 runs to 17 residues. V lost 0 bases to trimming and J lost 2 bases, with 14 bases between them. The CDR3 here is CASSQDFIVTPYNEQFF. The DNA of the CDR3 is TGCGCCAGCAGCCAAGATTTTATAGTAACCCCCTACAATGAGCAGTTCTTC.

Here the CDR3 reads CASSVSSGLKPNEQFF. CDR3 bases: TGTGCCAGCAGCGTATCTAGCGGCCTTAAACCCAATGAGCAGTTCTTC. The chain is built from TRBV9 and TRBJ2-1; 7 bases match TRBD2. Germline loops: CDR1 SGDLS, CDR2 YYNGEE. The CDR3 consists of 16 residues. V was clipped by 1 base and J by 6 bases; unmatched bases: 10.

This clone showed up just once. The rearrangement links TRBV28 to TRBJ2-3; 15 bases are a match to TRBD2. CDR3 length: 17 residues. J gave up 7 bases and V 4 bases, and 9 bases lay outside the gene matches. CDR1 is MDHEN, CDR2 SYDVKM, per germline. The chain's CDR3 is CASSSTGLAGGPYTQYF. DNA of the CDR3: TGTGCCAGCAGTTCCACCGGACTAGCGGGGGGGCCATATACGCAGTATTTT.

This clone has just one count. The chain carries TRBV27 and TRBJ2-2; perhaps TRBD2 as D (5 bases). Germline V gene sequence: CDR1 MNHEY, CDR2 SMNVEV (reference sequence). V was pared by 3 bases and J by 1 base, with 6 bases between. This CDR3 has 14 residues. CDR3 sequence reads: CASSFEGNTGELFF. The CDR3 nucleotides read TGTGCCAGCAGTTTCGAGGGGAACACCGGGGAGCTGTTTTTT.